This paragraph covers one T cell receptor (beta chain) sequence. The assay was immunoSEQ multiplex PCR, and TCRdb's table has in-frame clones only and misses some. The sample lists fewer than 200,000 clones, 85% to 90% occurring once. CDR1 is MNHNY and CDR2 is SVGAGI in the germline V gene (reference sequence). Trimming cost V 7 bases and J 3 bases; bases outside gene matches: 11. This CDR3 comprises 16 residues. This sample is part of a study of T cell responses to AZD1222 COVID-19 vaccine. The sample consisted of peripheral blood, taken 28 days after the second AZD1222 dose. The genes are TRBV6-6 and TRBJ2-1; 8 bases map to TRBD2. The clonotype originates from an adult who received the AZD1222 COVID-19 vaccine. CDR3 loop: CASTPGGGRDYNEQFF. CDR3 nucleotide sequence: TGTGCCAGCACCCCCGGGGGGGGCAGGGACTACAATGAGCAGTTCTTC.